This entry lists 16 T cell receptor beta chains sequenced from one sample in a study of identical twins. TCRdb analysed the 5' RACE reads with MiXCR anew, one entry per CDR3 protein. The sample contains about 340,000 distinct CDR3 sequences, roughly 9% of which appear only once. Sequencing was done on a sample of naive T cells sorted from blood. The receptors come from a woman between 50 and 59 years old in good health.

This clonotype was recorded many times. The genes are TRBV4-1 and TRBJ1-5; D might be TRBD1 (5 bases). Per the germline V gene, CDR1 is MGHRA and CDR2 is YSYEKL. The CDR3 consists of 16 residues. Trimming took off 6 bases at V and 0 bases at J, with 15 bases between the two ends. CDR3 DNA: TGCGCCAGCAGTCCGTCAGGGAGCTATAGCAATCAGCCCCAGCATTTT. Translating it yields CASSPSGSYSNQPQHF.

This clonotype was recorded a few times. The CDR3 spells CASSPGTSGRRYQETQYF. The CDR3 region has the DNA TGTGCCAGCAGTCCCGGGACTAGCGGGAGGCGGTACCAAGAGACCCAGTACTTC. V gene TRBV2 combines with J gene TRBJ2-5; 15 bases align to TRBD2. V gave up 5 bases and J gave up 0 bases; unmatched junction bases: 7. The V gene's germline CDR1 is SNHLY and CDR2 FYNNEI. The CDR3 has 18 residues.

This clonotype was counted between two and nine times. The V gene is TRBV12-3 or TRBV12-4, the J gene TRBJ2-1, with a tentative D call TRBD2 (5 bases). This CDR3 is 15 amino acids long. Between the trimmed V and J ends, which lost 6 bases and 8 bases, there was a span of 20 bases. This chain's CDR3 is CASSLSDSGHDEQFF. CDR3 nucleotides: TGTGCCAGCAGCTTGTCGGACTCAGGTCATGATGAGCAGTTCTTC.

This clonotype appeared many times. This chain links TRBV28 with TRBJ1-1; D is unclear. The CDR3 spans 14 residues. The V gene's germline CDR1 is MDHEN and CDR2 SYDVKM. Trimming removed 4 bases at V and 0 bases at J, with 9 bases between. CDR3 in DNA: TGTGCCAGCAGTTCGCTCGACATGAACACTGAAGCTTTCTTT. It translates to CASSSLDMNTEAFF.

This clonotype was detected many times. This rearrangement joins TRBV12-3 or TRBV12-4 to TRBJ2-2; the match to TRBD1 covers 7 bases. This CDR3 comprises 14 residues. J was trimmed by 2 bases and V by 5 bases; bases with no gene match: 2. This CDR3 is CASSRQGNTGELFF. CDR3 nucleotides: TGTGCCAGCAGTCGACAGGGTAACACCGGGGAGCTGTTTTTT.

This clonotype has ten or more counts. The CDR3: CASSEPGTDTQYF. CDR3 in DNA: TGCGCCAGCAGTGAGCCGGGGACAGATACGCAGTATTTT. The chain carries TRBV10-1 and TRBJ2-3; tentatively, D is TRBD2 (5 bases). From germline, CDR1 is WNHNN and CDR2 SYGVQD (reference sequence). The CDR3 has 13 residues. The V gene lost 2 bases and the J gene lost 3 bases, with 6 bases spanning the gap.

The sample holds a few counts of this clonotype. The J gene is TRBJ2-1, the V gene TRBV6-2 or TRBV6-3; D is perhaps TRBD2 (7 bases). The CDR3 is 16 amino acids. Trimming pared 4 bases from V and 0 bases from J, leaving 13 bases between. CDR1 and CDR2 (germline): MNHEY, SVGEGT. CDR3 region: CASSSRGAGSYNEQFF. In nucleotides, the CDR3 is TGTGCCAGCAGTTCCCGGGGGGCCGGCTCCTACAATGAGCAGTTCTTC.

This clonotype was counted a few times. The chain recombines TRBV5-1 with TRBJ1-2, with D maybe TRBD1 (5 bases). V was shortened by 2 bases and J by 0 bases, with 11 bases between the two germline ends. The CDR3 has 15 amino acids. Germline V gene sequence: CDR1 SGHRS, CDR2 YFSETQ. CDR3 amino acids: CASSLEQAPNYGYTF. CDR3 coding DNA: TGCGCCAGCAGCTTAGAACAGGCGCCTAACTATGGCTACACCTTC.

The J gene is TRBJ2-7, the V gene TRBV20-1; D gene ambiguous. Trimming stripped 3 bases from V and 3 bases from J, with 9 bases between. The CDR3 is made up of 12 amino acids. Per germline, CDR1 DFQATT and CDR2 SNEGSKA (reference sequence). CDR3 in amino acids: CSASRADYEQYF. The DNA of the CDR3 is TGCAGTGCTAGTAGGGCAGACTACGAGCAGTACTTC.

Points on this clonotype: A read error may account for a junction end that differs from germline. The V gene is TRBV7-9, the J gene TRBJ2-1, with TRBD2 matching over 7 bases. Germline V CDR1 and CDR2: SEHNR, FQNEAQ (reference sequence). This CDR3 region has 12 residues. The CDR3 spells CASSLAADEQFF. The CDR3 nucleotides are TGTGCCAGCAGCCTAGCGGCAGACGAGCAGTTCTTC. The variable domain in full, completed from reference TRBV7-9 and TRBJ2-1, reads DTGVSQNPRHKITKRGQNVTFRCDPISEHNRLYWYRQTLGQGPEFLTYFQNEAQLEKSRLLSDRFSAERPKGSFSTLEIQRTEQGDSAMYLCASSLAADEQFFGPGTRLTVL.

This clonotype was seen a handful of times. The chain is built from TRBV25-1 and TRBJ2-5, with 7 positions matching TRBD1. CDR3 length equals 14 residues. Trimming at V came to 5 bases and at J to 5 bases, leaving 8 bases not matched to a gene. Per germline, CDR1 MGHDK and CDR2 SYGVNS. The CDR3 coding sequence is TGTGCCAGCAGTACAGGGGCCCGAGGGGAGACCCAGTACTTC. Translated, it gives CASSTGARGETQYF.

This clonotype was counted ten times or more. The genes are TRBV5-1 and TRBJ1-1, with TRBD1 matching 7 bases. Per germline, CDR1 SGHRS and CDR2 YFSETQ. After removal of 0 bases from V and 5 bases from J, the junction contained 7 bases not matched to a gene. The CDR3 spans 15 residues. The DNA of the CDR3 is TGCGCCAGCAGCTTGGATGGGACAGCTTCAACTGAAGCTTTCTTT. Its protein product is CASSLDGTASTEAFF. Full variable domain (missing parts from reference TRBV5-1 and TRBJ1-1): KAGVTQTPRYLIKTRGQQVTLSCSPISGHRSVSWYQQTPGQGLQFLFEYFSETQRNKGNFPGRFSGRQFSNSRSEMNVSTLELGDSALYLCASSLDGTASTEAFFGQGTRLTVV.

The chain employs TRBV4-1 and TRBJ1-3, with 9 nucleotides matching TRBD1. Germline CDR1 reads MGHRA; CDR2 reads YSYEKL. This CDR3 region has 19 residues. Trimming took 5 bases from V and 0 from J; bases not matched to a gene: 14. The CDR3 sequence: CASSKTGTGSWFSGNTIYF. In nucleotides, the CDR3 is TGCGCCAGCAGCAAGACCGGGACAGGGTCTTGGTTCTCTGGAAACACCATATATTTT.

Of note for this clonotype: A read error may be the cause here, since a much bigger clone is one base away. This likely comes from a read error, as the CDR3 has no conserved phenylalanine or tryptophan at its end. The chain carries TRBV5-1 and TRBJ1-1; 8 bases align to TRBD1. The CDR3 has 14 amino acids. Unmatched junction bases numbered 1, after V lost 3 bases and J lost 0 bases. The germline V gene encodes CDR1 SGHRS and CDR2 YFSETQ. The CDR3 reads CASSWDRMNTEAFS. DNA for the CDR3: TGCGCCAGCAGCTGGGACAGGATGAACACTGAAGCTTTCTCT.

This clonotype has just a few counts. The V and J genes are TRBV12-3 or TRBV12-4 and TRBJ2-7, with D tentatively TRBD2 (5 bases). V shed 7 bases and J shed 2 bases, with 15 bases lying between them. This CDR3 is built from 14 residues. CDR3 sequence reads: CASKEGGRPYEQYF. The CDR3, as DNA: TGTGCCAGCAAAGAGGGCGGACGGCCCTACGAGCAGTACTTC.

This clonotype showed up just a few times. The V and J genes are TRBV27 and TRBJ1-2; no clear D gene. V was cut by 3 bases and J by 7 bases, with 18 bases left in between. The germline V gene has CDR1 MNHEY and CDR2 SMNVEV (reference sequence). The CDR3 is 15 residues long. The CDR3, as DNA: TGTGCCAGCAGTTTCGGAGGGCCCCCTTCCGGTGGCTACACCTTC. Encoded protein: CASSFGGPPSGGYTF.